The 28 T cell receptor beta chains below come from one sample, sequenced in a study of blood T cell repertoires in COVID-19. The method was immunoSEQ multiplex PCR; TCRdb's version includes in-frame clones alone and lacks a portion of them. The data contain just over 60,000 clones, roughly 80% of them singletons. Sequencing was performed on peripheral blood. The receptor source for this set is a man between 60 and 75 years old with acute or convalescent COVID-19.

V and J are TRBV11-2 and TRBJ2-1; 11 bases match TRBD2. CDR1 SGHAT and CDR2 FQNNGV come from the germline V gene. Trimming took 5 bases from V and 14 from J; bases not matched to a gene: 11. The CDR3 sequence is 14 residues long. CDR3 sequence reads: CASSLHLAGGGEFF. CDR3 bases: TGTGCCAGCAGCCTGCACTTAGCGGGAGGGGGGGAGTTCTTC.

The genes are TRBV5-1 and TRBJ2-7, with 8 nucleotides matching TRBD1. The germline gives CDR1 SGHRS, CDR2 YFSETQ. With V trimmed by 7 bases and J by 1 base, 7 bases remained unmatched. CDR3 size: 14 residues. The CDR3 is CASPRTGSSYEQYF. CDR3 DNA sequence: TGCGCCAGCCCCCGGACAGGGTCTTCCTACGAGCAGTACTTC.

This clone was counted between two and nine times. V and J are TRBV5-1 and TRBJ2-3, with 11 bases matching TRBD2. V lost 2 bases, J lost 2 bases, and 7 bases stayed unmatched. Germline values: CDR1 SGHRS, CDR2 YFSETQ. This CDR3 is built from 17 residues. This CDR3 reads CASSFRGTSGYTDTQYF. The CDR3 DNA follows: TGCGCCAGCAGCTTTAGAGGGACTAGCGGATACACAGATACGCAGTATTTT.

This rearrangement joins TRBV7-2 to TRBJ1-3; TRBD1 matches 10 bases. Germline CDR1 SGHTA, CDR2 FQGNSA. This CDR3 region has 19 residues. The ends lost 6 bases at V and 4 bases at J; junction bases unmatched: 18. CDR3 DNA: TGTGCCAGCAGGCGCGGGACAGGGGCGTCTAGGCCTGGCGGAAACACCATATATTTT. This encodes CASRRGTGASRPGGNTIYF.

This clone appeared a single time. The chain is built from TRBV5-4 and TRBJ1-1, with D uncertain. Trimming took off 0 bases at V and 6 bases at J, with 9 bases between the two ends. Germline assignment: CDR1 SGHNT and CDR2 YYREEE (reference sequence). CDR3 length: 13 residues. The CDR3 coding sequence is TGTGCCAGCAGCTTGGGGGCCGGTCCTGAAGCTTTCTTT. Translating it yields CASSLGAGPEAFF.

This clone was seen only once. The chain has TRBV19 and TRBJ2-3; 9 bases line up with TRBD1. Germline values: CDR1 LNHDA, CDR2 SQIVND (reference sequence). The CDR3 covers 15 residues. Trimming at V came to 5 bases and at J to 2 bases, leaving 5 bases not matched to a gene. The CDR3 DNA sequence: TGTGCCAGTAGTCTACGGGACAGGGACACAGATACGCAGTATTTT. Residues: CASSLRDRDTDTQYF.

The chain combines TRBV10-1 with TRBJ2-3, with D possibly matching TRBD2 (6 bases). The CDR3 contains 15 residues. Trimming took 9 bases from V and 0 from J, leaving 16 bases between them. Germline assignment: CDR1 WNHNN and CDR2 SYGVQD (reference sequence). The CDR3 region is CARTLAETSTDTQYF. The CDR3 bases are TGCGCCAGAACTTTAGCGGAGACTAGCACAGATACGCAGTATTTT.

In its sample, this clone was seen once. The chain recombines TRBV7-8 with TRBJ2-5; D uncertain. The CDR3 length is 11 residues. From germline, CDR1 is SGHVS and CDR2 FQNEAQ. V was trimmed by 3 bases and J by 5 bases, leaving 4 bases between them. In nucleotides, the CDR3 is TGTGCCAGCAGCTTGAGCGAGACCCAGTACTTC. Translation gives CASSLSETQYF. Filled out from reference TRBV7-8 and TRBJ2-5, the complete variable domain reads GAGVSQSPRYKVAKRGQDVALRCDPISGHVSLFWYQQALGQGPEFLTYFQNEAQLDKSGLPSDRFFAERPEGSVSTLKIQRTQQEDSAVYLCASSLSETQYFGPGTRLLVL.

The chain uses TRBV18 and TRBJ1-4; D unclear. Germline V gene sequence: CDR1 KGHSH, CDR2 LQKENI. The CDR3 extends over 15 amino acids. Trimming stripped 2 bases from V and 0 bases from J, with 7 bases between. CDR3 region: CASSPEHTTNEKLFF. Here the CDR3 DNA reads TGTGCCAGCTCACCAGAACATACAACTAATGAAAAACTGTTTTTT.

The sample holds a few counts of this clone. V is TRBV5-8 and J is TRBJ1-2, with a possible D match to TRBD1 (6 bases). Trimming pared 2 bases from V and 5 bases from J, leaving 7 bases between. Germline-derived CDR1 and CDR2 are SGHTS and YDEGEE. The length of the CDR3 is 12 residues. CDR3 sequence reads: CASSFGQYGYTF. For the CDR3, the DNA is TGTGCCAGCAGCTTTGGACAGTATGGCTACACCTTC. Together with reference TRBV5-8 and TRBJ1-2, the CDR3 gives the full variable domain: EAGVTQSPTHLIKTRGQQATLRCSPISGHTSVYWYQQALGLGLQFLLWYDEGEERNRGNFPPRFSGRQFPNYSSELNVNALELEDSALYLCASSFGQYGYTFGSGTRLTVV.

The chain couples TRBV5-6 to TRBJ2-7; D perhaps matches TRBD1 (5 bases). CDR3 length: 15 residues. V was shortened by 5 bases and J by 0 bases, with 15 bases between the two germline ends. The germline CDR1 and CDR2 sequences are SGHDT and YYEEEE. The CDR3 reads CASSRAGKSSYEQYF. The CDR3 DNA reads TGTGCCAGCAGTCGAGCAGGGAAGAGCTCCTACGAGCAGTACTTC.

Worth noting for this clone: Additional DNA sequences in this sample encode the identical CDR3. The genes are TRBV19 and TRBJ2-5, with TRBD2 matching over 14 bases. Per the germline V gene, CDR1 is LNHDA and CDR2 is SQIVND (reference sequence). V dropped 3 bases and J dropped 2; count of bases not matched to a gene: 2. The CDR3 loop spans 16 amino acids. The CDR3 region is CASSIGLAGGQETQYF. As DNA, the CDR3 is TGTGCCAGTAGTATTGGACTAGCGGGAGGACAAGAGACCCAGTACTTC. Complete variable domain (other parts from reference TRBV19 and TRBJ2-5): DGGITQSPKYLFRKEGQNVTLSCEQNLNHDAMYWYRQDPGQGLRLIYYSQIVNDFQKGDIAEGYSVSREKKESFPLTVTSAQKNPTAFYLCASSIGLAGGQETQYFGPGTRLLVL.

J is TRBJ2-5 and V is TRBV29-1; D ambiguous. The CDR3 has 12 residues. Germline CDR1 and CDR2: SQVTM and ANQGSEA. Trimming took 7 bases from V and 5 from J, leaving 14 bases between them. This CDR3 reads CSALQTGETQYF. CDR3 sequence (DNA): TGCAGCGCCCTTCAGACTGGGGAGACCCAGTACTTC.

The chain is built from TRBV27 and TRBJ2-7; D is perhaps TRBD1 (6 bases). V was pared by 6 bases and J by 2 bases, with 20 bases between. Germline V gene lookup returns CDR1 MNHEY and CDR2 SMNVEV (reference sequence). The CDR3 totals 16 residues. CDR3 nucleotides: TGTGCCAGCAGACACAGGATAGAGGGACAAGCCTACGAGCAGTACTTC. Encoded protein: CASRHRIEGQAYEQYF.

V gene TRBV5-1 combines with J gene TRBJ1-1; 7 nucleotides line up with TRBD1. This CDR3 has 15 amino acids. Germline values: CDR1 SGHRS, CDR2 YFSETQ. The J segment lost 1 base and the V segment lost 4 bases, leaving 7 bases of the junction unmatched. The CDR3 nucleotides are TGCGCCAGCAGCCCGGTGGGACAGCAGAACACTGAAGCTTTCTTT. Amino acid sequence: CASSPVGQQNTEAFF. The whole variable domain, filled in from reference TRBV5-1 and TRBJ1-1, reads KAGVTQTPRYLIKTRGQQVTLSCSPISGHRSVSWYQQTPGQGLQFLFEYFSETQRNKGNFPGRFSGRQFSNSRSEMNVSTLELGDSALYLCASSPVGQQNTEAFFGQGTRLTVV.

This chain links TRBV6-5 with TRBJ2-7, with D perhaps matching TRBD2 (5 bases). CDR3 length: 15 amino acids. Looked up from germline, CDR1 is MNHEY and CDR2 is SVGAGI. The V end was cut by 0 bases, the J end by 2 bases, with 11 bases between. The CDR3 DNA follows: TGTGCCAGCAGTTACTCGATCGGGGATACCTACGAGCAGTACTTC. It yields the protein CASSYSIGDTYEQYF.

V gene TRBV5-1 combines with J gene TRBJ1-3; D not resolved. V was pared by 0 bases and J by 5 bases, with 9 bases between. CDR1 and CDR2 from the germline V gene are SGHRS and YFSETQ. The CDR3 is made up of 14 amino acids. The CDR3 DNA reads TGCGCCAGCAGCTTGGCTGGCCTTAGAAACACCATATATTTT. Protein: CASSLAGLRNTIYF.

This chain uses TRBV2 with TRBJ1-5, with D possibly TRBD1 on 5 matching bases. Germline V gene lookup returns CDR1 SNHLY and CDR2 FYNNEI. The CDR3 has 12 residues. V lost 8 bases to trimming and J lost 6 bases, with 11 bases between them. The CDR3 DNA sequence: TGTGCCAGCTCTTGGGGCGGTCAGCCCCAGCATTTT. Translating gives CASSWGGQPQHF.

The chain has TRBV19 and TRBJ1-5; maybe TRBD1 (6 bases). V lost 7 bases and J lost 4, with 14 bases in between. The CDR3 extends over 14 amino acids. Looked up from germline, CDR1 is LNHDA and CDR2 is SQIVND (reference sequence). CDR3 in DNA: TGTGCCAGTATAGGGACAAGTAGAAATCAGCCCCAGCATTTT. Its protein is CASIGTSRNQPQHF.

This clone has more than one count but fewer than ten. V is TRBV6-5 and J is TRBJ2-5, with 11 nucleotides matching TRBD2. CDR1 and CDR2 from the germline V gene are MNHEY and SVGAGI. The CDR3 length is 14 residues. After removal of 5 bases from V and 3 bases from J, the junction contained 2 bases not matched to a gene. This CDR3 reads CASSQLAGEETQYF. In nucleotides, the CDR3 is TGTGCCAGCAGTCAACTAGCGGGAGAAGAGACCCAGTACTTC.

The J gene is TRBJ2-7, the V gene TRBV25-1; D is perhaps TRBD2 (6 bases). The CDR3 consists of 13 residues. V was pared by 8 bases and J by 7 bases, with 18 bases between. Germline CDR1 MGHDK, CDR2 SYGVNS. Written as DNA, the CDR3 is TGTGCCAGCCTTGACGGGACTCTATGGGAGCAGTACTTC. Translation gives CASLDGTLWEQYF.

CDR3 protein: CATQDSTTGEQYF. In DNA form, the CDR3 reads TGTGCCACACAAGACAGCACTACTGGGGAGCAGTACTTC. The chain joins TRBV24-1 to TRBJ2-7, with a weak D call TRBD1 (5 bases). V lost 10 bases and J 7 bases, leaving 19 bases between the germline ends. CDR1 and CDR2 (germline): KGHDR, SFDVKD. This CDR3 comprises 13 residues.

The V gene is TRBV4-3, the J gene TRBJ1-4; D perhaps matches TRBD1 (5 bases). This CDR3 has 13 amino acids. Germline CDR1 reads LGHNA; CDR2 reads YSLEER. V gave up 2 bases and J gave up 12 bases, with 13 bases separating them. The CDR3 loop is CASSQTQGLQLFF. The CDR3 DNA sequence: TGCGCCAGCAGCCAAACCCAGGGTTTGCAACTGTTTTTT.

The chain carries TRBV5-5 and TRBJ2-7, with 10 nucleotides matching TRBD2. V lost 5 bases, J lost 0 bases, and 8 bases stayed unmatched. The CDR3 length is 16 residues. Per germline, CDR1 SGHKS and CDR2 YYEKEE (reference sequence). Here the CDR3 reads CASSLGTSAASYEQYF. Written as DNA, the CDR3 is TGTGCCAGCAGTTTAGGGACTAGCGCCGCCTCCTACGAGCAGTACTTC.

The rearrangement links TRBV19 to TRBJ2-7; 10 nucleotides match TRBD2. Germline V gene sequence: CDR1 LNHDA, CDR2 SQIVND (reference sequence). This CDR3 has 15 amino acids. The V gene end was trimmed by 3 bases and the J gene end by 6 bases; junction bases not matched to a gene: 8. The CDR3 DNA is TGTGCCAGTAGTATGTGGCTAGCGGGAGTTAGCGAGCAGTACTTC. Encoded protein: CASSMWLAGVSEQYF.

The chain uses TRBV4-3 and TRBJ2-7, with a tentative D call TRBD1 (6 bases). The V end was cut by 0 bases, the J end by 2 bases, with 17 bases between. The CDR3 length is 17 residues. Germline V CDR1 and CDR2: LGHNA, YSLEER. The CDR3, as DNA: TGCGCCAGCAGCCAAGACCTTTGGAAAAACAGGGCCTACGAGCAGTACTTC. Protein product: CASSQDLWKNRAYEQYF.

This chain uses TRBV2 with TRBJ2-7, with a tentative D call TRBD1 (6 bases). Trimming stripped 6 bases from V and 3 bases from J, with 18 bases between. This CDR3 spans 15 amino acids. Germline V gives CDR1 SNHLY, CDR2 FYNNEI. CDR3 sequence: CASRQQGSLGYEQYF. The CDR3 region has the DNA TGTGCCAGCAGACAACAGGGCTCCCTAGGCTACGAGCAGTACTTC. Filled out from reference TRBV2 and TRBJ2-7, the complete variable domain reads EPEVTQTPSHQVTQMGQEVILRCVPISNHLYFYWYRQILGQKVEFLVSFYNNEISEKSEIFDDQFSVERPDGSNFTLKIRSTKLEDSAMYFCASRQQGSLGYEQYFGPGTRLTVT.

The rearrangement uses TRBV19 and TRBJ1-4; the D gene is possibly TRBD1 (6 bases). Germline-derived CDR1 and CDR2 are LNHDA and SQIVND (reference sequence). V lost 6 bases, J lost 8 bases, and 19 bases lay in between. The CDR3 loop spans 15 amino acids. DNA for the CDR3: TGTGCCAGTAGATCCGGGGGGCCGCGGTCCGAAAAACTGTTTTTT. Amino acids: CASRSGGPRSEKLFF.